Below, one T cell receptor (beta chain) is given with its context. This sample is drawn from a study of control samples from healthy donors and cancer patients. Using immunoSEQ multiplex PCR, the repertoire was profiled, and TCRdb retains in-frame clones only, with some absent. This table holds under 450,000 clones, 75% to 95% found once. Trimming pared 1 base from V and 1 base from J, leaving 10 bases between. This CDR3 region has 15 residues. The V gene's germline CDR1 is LGHDT and CDR2 YNNKEL (reference sequence). The J gene is TRBJ1-1, the V gene TRBV3-1 (or the pseudogene TRBV3-2), with D possibly being TRBD1 (5 bases). The receptor was derived from a man aged 35 to 55 with head and neck cancer. Sequencing input: PBMCs. For the CDR3, the DNA is TGTGCCAGCAGCCAAGCGCAGGGCCGGAACACTGAAGCTTTCTTT. Its translation: CASSQAQGRNTEAFF.